A selection of T cell receptor beta chains follows, all from one sample in a study of control samples from healthy donors and cancer patients. Using immunoSEQ multiplex PCR, the repertoire was profiled, and TCRdb retains in-frame clones only, with some absent. The repertoire consists of some 90,000 clones, with roughly nine tenths occurring once and the leading ten covering roughly 0.9%. The sequencing sample was made of blood. The source is a woman in her 30s in good health. Each CDR3 is given with its conserved first and last residue. Each record gives: V gene, CDR3 protein.

>TRBV6-5
CASNVFGELFF
>TRBV27
CASSPTSSAIRQFF
>TRBV5-1
CASSVLPGQGEGYTF
>TRBV7-9
CASSQGFYYEQYF
>TRBV7-2
CASSISGTNFITPNTEAFF
>TRBV19
CASSSTGFTGELFF
>TRBV30
CAWGRSNTEAFF
>TRBV28
CASSLRELNTEAFF
>TRBV3-1/TRBV3-2
CASSQVQGGGYTF
>TRBV30
CAWTGPNRLAVSEQFF
>TRBV5-5
CASSPGSPGDTQYF
>TRBV9
CASSVKGVRSPLHF
>TRBV7-2
CASSLGANTEAFF
>TRBV7-9
CASSPGQGTDTQYF
>TRBV12-3/TRBV12-4
CASAGTAYNEQFF
>TRBV30
CAWSPLSGGNEKLFF
>TRBV6-4
CASSTGVYNEQFF
>TRBV30
CAWSVLWGPRGGDDTEAFF
>TRBV30
CAWSVNLATNEKLFF
>TRBV10-1
CASTARGYQETQYF
>TRBV5-4
CASSLDRWEQYF
>TRBV6-5
CASSKDRGGYGYTF
>TRBV29-1
CSVEDSPREPQHF
>TRBV6-1
CASSEALAGSYNEQFF
>TRBV18
CASSPRDTGELFF
>TRBV5-1
CASSSHLGQGSRRDYGYTF
>TRBV7-6
CASSAGGRGAQPRNTEAFF